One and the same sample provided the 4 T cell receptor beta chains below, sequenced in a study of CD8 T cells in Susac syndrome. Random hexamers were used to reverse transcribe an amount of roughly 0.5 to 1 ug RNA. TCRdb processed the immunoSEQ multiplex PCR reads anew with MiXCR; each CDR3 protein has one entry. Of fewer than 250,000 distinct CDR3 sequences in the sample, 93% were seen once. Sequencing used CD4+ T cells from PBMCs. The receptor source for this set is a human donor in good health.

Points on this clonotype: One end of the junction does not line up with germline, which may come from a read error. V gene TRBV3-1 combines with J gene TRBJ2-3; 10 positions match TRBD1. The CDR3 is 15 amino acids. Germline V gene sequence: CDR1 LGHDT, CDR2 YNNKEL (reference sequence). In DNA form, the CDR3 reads TGTGCCAGCAGTCAAGGGACAGGGGCCACCGATACGCAGTATTTT. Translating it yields CASSQGTGATDTQYF.

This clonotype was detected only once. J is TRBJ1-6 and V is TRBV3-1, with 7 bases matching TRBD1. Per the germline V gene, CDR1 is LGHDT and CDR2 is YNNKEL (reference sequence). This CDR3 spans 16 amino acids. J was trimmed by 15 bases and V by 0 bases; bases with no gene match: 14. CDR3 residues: CASSQDSTGPRRLLHF. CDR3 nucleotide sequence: TGTGCCAGCAGCCAAGATTCGACAGGGCCACGACGTCTCCTCCACTTT. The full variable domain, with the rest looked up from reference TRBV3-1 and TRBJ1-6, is DTAVSQTPKYLVTQMGNDKSIKCEQNLGHDTMYWYKQDSKKFLKIMFSYNNKELIINETVPNRFSPKSPDKAHLNLHINSLELGDSAVYFCASSQDSTGPRRLLHFGNGTRLTVT.

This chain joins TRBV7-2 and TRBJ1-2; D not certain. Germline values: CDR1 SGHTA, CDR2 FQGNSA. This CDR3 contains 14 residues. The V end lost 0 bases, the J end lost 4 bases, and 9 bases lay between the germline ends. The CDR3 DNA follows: TGTGCCAGCAGCTTAGCGAGCAGTTTCTATGGCTACACCTTC. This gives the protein CASSLASSFYGYTF.

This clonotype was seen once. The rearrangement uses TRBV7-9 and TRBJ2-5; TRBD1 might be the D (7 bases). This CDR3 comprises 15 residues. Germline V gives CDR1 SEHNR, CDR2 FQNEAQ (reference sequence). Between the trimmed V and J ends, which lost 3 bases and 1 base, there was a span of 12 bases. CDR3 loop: CASSLFRGAQETQYF. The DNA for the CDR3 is TGTGCCAGCAGCTTGTTCAGGGGGGCCCAAGAGACCCAGTACTTC.